The 21 T cell receptor beta chains in this list originate from one sample, sequenced in a study of blood T cell repertoires in COVID-19 (dated by TCRdb to about 2020). Library creation used the immunoSEQ multiplex PCR assay. TCRdb mirrors the immuneACCESS table, restricted to in-frame sequences. Some clones are absent from its copies; in checked studies, under half trace to an unresolved V gene, and the reason for the others is unknown. Counted in this sample were some 340,000 clones; approximately 89% of them appeared once. The top ten clonotypes cover approximately 5% of the sample. The sequenced material came from PBMCs or T cells enriched from blood (not recorded which). Receptors originate from a woman between 25 and 40 years old who had recovered from COVID-19.

V usage is TRBV3-1 (or the pseudogene TRBV3-2) and J usage is TRBJ2-3; D unclear. The CDR3 is 14 residues long. Germline assignment: CDR1 LGHDT and CDR2 YNNKEL (reference sequence). Trimming shortened V by 6 bases and J by 2 bases, and 12 bases separated the two germline ends. This chain's CDR3 is CASSLSRATDTQYF. In DNA form, the CDR3 reads TGTGCCAGCAGTCTAAGTCGTGCCACAGATACGCAGTATTTT.

This clone occurred a few times. The chain employs TRBV28 and TRBJ1-2; D is uncertain. V dropped 6 bases and J dropped 3 bases, with 11 bases sitting between them. The CDR3 runs to 13 residues. Germline V gene data show CDR1 as MDHEN and CDR2 as SYDVKM. CDR3 nucleotide sequence: TGTGCCAGCAGGGAGGCCTTGGACTATGGCTACACCTTC. It is translated as CASREALDYGYTF.

This clone was picked up a small number of times. This chain joins TRBV7-9 and TRBJ1-1, with a possible D match to TRBD1 (6 bases). The CDR3 loop spans 14 amino acids. Trimming cost V 8 bases and J 7 bases, with 20 bases left between them. Per the germline V gene, CDR1 is SEHNR and CDR2 is FQNEAQ (reference sequence). CDR3 sequence: CASSLRGMRDEAFF. The CDR3 nucleotides read TGTGCCAGCTCGCTGAGGGGGATGAGGGATGAAGCTTTCTTT. The full variable domain, with the rest looked up from reference TRBV7-9 and TRBJ1-1, is DTGVSQNPRHKITKRGQNVTFRCDPISEHNRLYWYRQTLGQGPEFLTYFQNEAQLEKSRLLSDRFSAERPKGSFSTLEIQRTEQGDSAMYLCASSLRGMRDEAFFGQGTRLTVV.

On this clone: Other DNA sequences in the sample encode the same CDR3. V is TRBV29-1 and J is TRBJ1-2; D remains unclear. Germline V gene sequence: CDR1 SQVTM, CDR2 ANQGSEA. V was cut by 5 bases and J by 5 bases, with 15 bases left in between. CDR3 length: 13 amino acids. The CDR3 sequence is CSVRIPGSYGYTF. The CDR3 DNA reads as TGCAGCGTTAGGATACCGGGGAGTTATGGCTACACCTTC.

V usage is TRBV3-1 (or the pseudogene TRBV3-2) and J usage is TRBJ2-5; TRBD1 aligns across 9 bases. Germline V gene sequence: CDR1 LGHDT, CDR2 YNNKEL (reference sequence). The CDR3 runs to 16 residues. Trimming removed 1 base from V and 6 bases from J; junction bases left unmatched: 9. The CDR3 region has the DNA TGTGCCAGCAGCCAAGGGGCTACAGGGGGCAGGAAGACCCAGTACTTC. Translating gives CASSQGATGGRKTQYF.

The chain combines TRBV19 with TRBJ1-5; 8 bases line up with TRBD1. CDR3 length equals 16 residues. Losses at the gene ends were 0 bases for V and 6 bases for J; bases not matched to a gene: 7. In germline, CDR1 is LNHDA, CDR2 SQIVND (reference sequence). CDR3 residues: CASSIDRGQGGQPQHF. In DNA form, the CDR3 reads TGTGCCAGTAGTATAGATCGAGGACAGGGCGGTCAGCCCCAGCATTTT. Combining the CDR3 with reference TRBV19 and TRBJ1-5 gives the whole variable domain DGGITQSPKYLFRKEGQNVTLSCEQNLNHDAMYWYRQDPGQGLRLIYYSQIVNDFQKGDIAEGYSVSREKKESFPLTVTSAQKNPTAFYLCASSIDRGQGGQPQHFGDGTRLSIL.

This sequence joins TRBV10-1 and TRBJ1-1; D may be TRBD1 (5 bases). The V gene lost 4 bases and the J gene lost 5 bases, with 14 bases spanning the gap. This CDR3 comprises 14 residues. Germline CDR1 and CDR2: WNHNN and SYGVQD (reference sequence). Here the CDR3 DNA reads TGCGCCAGCAGTGCCGCAGGGATGGGGACTGAAGCTTTCTTT. It translates to CASSAAGMGTEAFF.

The chain employs TRBV11-2 and TRBJ2-1; 9 bases fit TRBD2. From germline, CDR1 is SGHAT and CDR2 FQNNGV. This CDR3 region has 15 residues. With 5 bases clipped from V and 5 bases from J, the junction kept 7 bases outside the gene matches. CDR3 region: CASSPSGTSHNEQFF. CDR3 in DNA: TGTGCCAGCAGCCCGTCCGGGACTAGCCACAATGAGCAGTTCTTC.

Comments on this clone: The sample holds other DNA sequences that translate to the same CDR3. The chain joins TRBV6-5 to TRBJ1-2, with 9 bases aligning to TRBD1. The germline V gene encodes CDR1 MNHEY and CDR2 SVGAGI. Trimming at V came to 5 bases and at J to 2 bases, leaving 3 bases not matched to a gene. The CDR3 runs to 14 residues. CDR3 DNA: TGTGCCAGCAGTCGGGACAGGGCAAACTATGGCTACACCTTC. Its translation: CASSRDRANYGYTF.

V is TRBV19 and J is TRBJ1-5; possible D gene TRBD1, 6 bases. The CDR3 sequence is 13 residues long. V was shortened by 5 bases and J by 6 bases, with 11 bases between the two germline ends. CDR1 is LNHDA and CDR2 is SQIVND in the germline V gene (reference sequence). The CDR3 sequence is CASSPTGIQPQHF. The CDR3 DNA sequence: TGTGCCAGTAGTCCAACAGGGATTCAGCCCCAGCATTTT.

This rearrangement joins TRBV6-5 to TRBJ2-7; 7 bases are a match to TRBD1. V dropped 9 bases and J dropped 7; count of bases not matched to a gene: 6. Germline CDR1 reads MNHEY; CDR2 reads SVGAGI. The CDR3 totals 11 residues. The CDR3 here is CASRQGQEQYF. CDR3 DNA sequence: TGTGCCAGTCGACAGGGACAAGAGCAGTACTTC.

The chain carries TRBV3-1 (or the pseudogene TRBV3-2) and TRBJ2-5; 10 bases are shared with TRBD2. The CDR3 runs 17 residues. CDR1 and CDR2 (germline): LGHDT, YNNKEL (reference sequence). The V segment lost 0 bases and the J segment 2 bases; nucleotides outside the gene matches: 6. The CDR3 sequence is CASSQEWPSGGQETQYF. For the CDR3, the DNA is TGTGCCAGCAGCCAAGAATGGCCTAGCGGGGGTCAAGAGACCCAGTACTTC.

The chain couples TRBV19 to TRBJ2-1; TRBD2 matches at 10 bases. The J segment lost 4 bases and the V segment lost 7 bases, leaving 4 bases of the junction unmatched. This CDR3 region has 14 residues. In germline, CDR1 is LNHDA, CDR2 SQIVND (reference sequence). CDR3: CASKREGIYNEQFF. Here the CDR3 DNA reads TGTGCCAGTAAGCGGGAGGGAATATACAATGAGCAGTTCTTC.

This chain joins TRBV7-3 and TRBJ1-1; D not certain. The ends were cut back, 5 bases at V and 6 bases at J, with 16 bases in the middle. Germline assignment: CDR1 SGHTA and CDR2 FQGTGA. This CDR3 comprises 14 residues. CDR3 nucleotides: TGTGCCAGCAGCGTAAGGGCTCGGGAAGCTGAAGCTTTCTTT. Translating gives CASSVRAREAEAFF.

On this clone: The limits of the CDR3 on the DNA are not certain, so only TCRdb's listed CDR3 is given. The rearrangement uses TRBV3-1 (or the pseudogene TRBV3-2) and TRBJ2-2; TRBD1, the table's D call, lacks a check against the DNA. Germline loops: CDR1 LGHDT, CDR2 YNNKEL (reference sequence). The CDR3 length is 17 residues, termini included. The CDR3 loop is CASSQDSGQGNTGELFF.

The CDR3 reads CASSLGIQGQRDNEQFF. CDR3 nucleotide sequence: TGCGCCAGCAGCTTGGGGATACAGGGACAAAGGGACAATGAGCAGTTCTTC. The chain has TRBV5-1 and TRBJ2-1; weak D call: TRBD1 (6 bases). Germline loops: CDR1 SGHRS, CDR2 YFSETQ. This CDR3 spans 17 amino acids. V dropped 0 bases and J dropped 5 bases, with 18 bases sitting between them.

This clone was recorded once. This chain uses TRBV6-2 or TRBV6-3 with TRBJ2-7; TRBD1 aligns across 8 bases. The CDR3 spans 18 residues. Trimming cost V 5 bases and J 1 base; bases outside gene matches: 16. Germline values: CDR1 MNHEY, CDR2 SVGEGT. In nucleotides, the CDR3 is TGTGCCAGCAGTCCCGGGACAGGTTTTTGGGCCCCGTCCTACGAGCAGTACTTC. The encoded protein is CASSPGTGFWAPSYEQYF.

The V and J genes are TRBV28 and TRBJ1-1; tentatively, D is TRBD1 (6 bases). The CDR3 runs to 14 residues. Trimming cost V 2 bases and J 5 bases, with 12 bases left between them. The germline V gene has CDR1 MDHEN and CDR2 SYDVKM. The CDR3 region is CASSLRPGETEAFF. The CDR3 DNA reads TGTGCCAGCAGTTTAAGGCCAGGGGAAACTGAAGCTTTCTTT.

This chain links TRBV5-4 with TRBJ2-1, with D perhaps matching TRBD2 (5 bases). V dropped 4 bases and J dropped 5 bases, with 7 bases sitting between them. Per germline, CDR1 SGHNT and CDR2 YYREEE (reference sequence). The CDR3 extends over 12 amino acids. The CDR3 region is CASSQTNNEQFF. Here the CDR3 DNA reads TGTGCCAGCAGCCAGACTAACAATGAGCAGTTCTTC.

The rearrangement uses TRBV5-1 and TRBJ1-1, with D possibly TRBD1 on 5 matching bases. Germline V gene lookup returns CDR1 SGHRS and CDR2 YFSETQ. There are 15 residues in the CDR3. V was clipped by 6 bases and J by 5 bases, with 20 bases between them. In DNA form, the CDR3 reads TGCGCCAGCAACCCCACGGGGGAGGTGAGGACTGAAGCTTTCTTT. It codes for CASNPTGEVRTEAFF.

The chain is built from TRBV2 and TRBJ2-1; the D gene is possibly TRBD1 (6 bases). The CDR3 spans 13 residues. CDR1 is SNHLY, CDR2 FYNNEI, per germline. The ends were cut back, 5 bases at V and 4 bases at J, with 9 bases in the middle. The CDR3 DNA sequence: TGTGCCAGCAGTTCTCAGGGGTACAATGAGCAGTTCTTC. This gives the protein CASSSQGYNEQFF. Supplemented by reference TRBV2 and TRBJ2-1, the full variable domain reads EPEVTQTPSHQVTQMGQEVILRCVPISNHLYFYWYRQILGQKVEFLVSFYNNEISEKSEIFDDQFSVERPDGSNFTLKIRSTKLEDSAMYFCASSSQGYNEQFFGPGTRLTVL.